Sequencing of this TCR beta chain was carried out in a study of T-cell memory formation after mild COVID-19 (dated by TCRdb to the early 2020s). General notes on the study: TCR sequence clusters from the two donors were found to be largely donor specific. Two young, previously healthy adult volunteers, one female and one male, were included in the cohort. In a couple of donors, T-cell clones that expanded and contracted after mild COVID-19 were tracked by sequencing TCRalpha and TCRbeta repertoires over time. Study-wide conclusions, independent of this receptor: SARS-CoV-2 specificity of the second-wave clones peaking on day 37 was not confirmed. Some responding clones were detected in pre-infection memory, suggesting pre-existing cross-reactive memory T cells joined the SARS-CoV-2 response. Only a couple of mild cases were covered by the study, and larger cohorts that include severe cases with pre-infection samples were considered necessary. Contracting CD4+ clones appeared mostly in the CM and EM memory subsets, whereas CD8+ clones were enriched in EMRA. Clones contracting from day 15 to 85 had balanced CD4/CD8 phenotypes, while a second wave expanding from day 15 to 37 was biased towards CD4+.

From the germline V gene, CDR1 is KGHDR and CDR2 is SFDVKD. V lost 4 bases and J lost 2 bases, and the count of bases not matched to a germline gene is 5. The CDR3 starts with the cysteine, ends with the phenylalanine, and has 17 residues. Here the CDR3 DNA is all that survives: 51 bases in frame from base 1. A remark on this clonotype: This clone's antigen is unknown. Base-call qualities are not available, and no considerably larger clone is one nucleotide away.

Ficoll-Paque density gradient centrifugation was used to isolate PBMCs. Instrument used: Illumina NovaSeq 6000. cDNA libraries for TCRalpha and TCRbeta were prepared by 5'RACE using constant-segment primers, with sample barcodes and unique molecular identifiers added. Trizol reagent was used to extract RNA from every sample. Library amplification was performed in two PCR steps, and a second sample barcode and Illumina TruSeq adapters were introduced in the second step. Sequencing of libraries was performed on an Illumina NovaSeq with 2 x 150 bp paired-end reads. In the authors' own workflow: With migec v1.2.7, reads were demultiplexed and then collapsed into UMI-guided consensus sequences. Using mixcr v2.1.11, UMI consensuses were aligned to TRA and TRB V and J templates and then assembled into clonotypes. A clonotype was counted as expanded or contracted only when both edgeR and NoisET called the clonotype significant, with the noise models trained on biological replicates. edgeR calls used a false discovery rate-adjusted p below 0.01 and a log2 fold-change threshold of 1. As an exploratory analysis of dynamics, max-normalized trajectories of the 1000 most abundant clonotypes were examined by PCA with hierarchical clustering. The CD4 or CD8 phenotype of responding clones was assigned using the separately sequenced CD4+ and CD8+ repertoires. TCRdb reprocessed the public reads (quality trimming at Q25 with fastp, clone calling with MiXCR) and kept in-frame beta chains. Entries are consolidated by CDR3 protein sequence, retaining the most common genes and DNA. None of the V and J calls come from the authors' own analysis; TCRdb made them. The sample includes tens of thousands of distinct CDR3 sequences, with approximately 15% observed a single time. The ten largest account for about a third of the sample.

Sample: PBMCs or a T cell subset sorted from them (not recorded which). This clonotype was sampled from an adult woman who had mild COVID-19 (a few samples of this study predate the infection). The sample titles of this study are shuffled in the database, so cell type and time point are left out; the donor was told from shared clones. The rearranged segments are TRBV24-1 and TRBJ2-3, with 13 bases aligning to TRBD2. The CDR3 region: CATSDTGLAGHTDTQYF. The nucleotide sequence is TGTGCCACCAGTGACACGGGACTAGCGGGGCACACAGATACGCAGTATTTT.